This TCR beta chain was retrieved from a study of technical replicates of blood from a few donors. Per germline, CDR1 GTSNPN and CDR2 SVGIG (reference sequence). Trimming stripped 1 base from V and 4 bases from J, with 4 bases between. This CDR3 is 11 amino acids long. Here immunoSEQ multiplex PCR was the method, and the copy in TCRdb shows in-frame clones only, minus some. The sample lists roughly 80,000 clones; 93% were seen once. Specimen: T cells isolated from PBMCs. The sequence was obtained from a human donor in good health. The chain recombines TRBV30 with TRBJ2-5; D is ambiguous. This chain's CDR3 is CAWSAGETQYF. The DNA for the CDR3 is TGTGCCTGGAGTGCGGGAGAGACCCAGTACTTC.